The T cell receptor beta chain under discussion was sequenced for a study of a mutant IDH1 vaccine in newly diagnosed glioma. Study context: The first vaccination came 4-6 weeks after radiotherapy alone, or with temozolomide cycles. It was radiotherapy, temozolomide, or both that patients received previously, with most receiving both.

The data were produced by immunoSEQ multiplex PCR, yet TCRdb's version contains in-frame clones alone and is incomplete. The sample includes around 32,000 clones, roughly 79% of them seen just once. Time point reported: week 35, safety follow-up. All doses held 300 ug of mutant IDH1 20-mer peptide, with topical imiquimod. The CDR3 is 14 amino acids. Per germline, CDR1 SGHVS and CDR2 FNYEAQ. V gave up 8 bases and J gave up 7 bases, with 17 bases separating them. By share, this clone ranks as medium-sized. Its matching antigen is unknown. This TCR came from a woman aged 25 to 45 with glioma. Some clones in this sample may be carry-over from other donors' samples. The sequencing here drew on PBMCs, taken from a glioma patient whose treatment included an IDH1 peptide vaccine. The V gene is TRBV7-6, the J gene TRBJ1-4; unclear D gene. The CDR3 DNA sequence: TGTGCCAGCGCCCCCACTTCACCCCGTGAAAAACTGTTTTTT. This codes for CASAPTSPREKLFF.